This T cell receptor (beta chain) originates from a study of vaccination effects on CD4 cells after COVID-19. Study-level points and caveats: Only a few convalescent patients and no early post-infection timepoints featured in the study.

Sequencing was performed with immunoSEQ multiplex PCR; in TCRdb, only in-frame clones are kept and a portion is missing. Among around 22,000 clones listed, roughly 73% were seen once. ViraFEST expansion of antigen-specific CD4+ T cells with viral peptide pools preceded sequencing. Cultured cells yielded isolated CD4+ T cells after 10 days. All vaccine recipients tested negative for nucleocapsid antibodies and had never contracted SARS-CoV-2 infection. For each well, about 2 million PBMC were cultured with about 10 IU/ml IL-2 and roughly 9.2 ug/ml peptides. At days 3 and 7, half of the medium was exchanged for IL-2 medium. Note on this clone: Its antigen is currently unknown.

Trimming removed 0 bases at V and 3 bases at J, with 15 bases between. Looked up from germline, CDR1 is SGHRS and CDR2 is YFSETQ. This CDR3 has 16 amino acids. The receptor's source is a human donor who received a COVID-19 vaccine. The V gene is TRBV5-1, the J gene TRBJ2-5; no firm D call. The sample here was CD4+ T cells from PBMCs cultured with HCoV-229E spike peptides, taken before COVID-19 vaccination. CDR3 loop: CASSLGALPGEETQYF. CDR3 nucleotide sequence: TGCGCCAGCAGCTTGGGGGCCCTCCCTGGGGAAGAGACCCAGTACTTC.